This section outlines one TCR beta chain sequence together with its context. What it binds is unknown. The data originate from a study of graft-versus-host responses after intestinal transplantation. Germline loops: CDR1 SGDLS, CDR2 YYNGEE. The CDR3 contains 15 residues. Trimming left V 4 bases short and J 2 bases short, with 12 bases between. The assay was immunoSEQ multiplex PCR, and TCRdb's table has in-frame clones only and misses some. The table lists 60,000 to 90,000 clones, 90% of them singletons. The V call is TRBV9, the J call TRBJ1-4; no firm D call. The input for sequencing was unstimulated CD8+ T cells sorted from spleen or lymph node cells, taken before intestinal transplant. This TCR derives from a human donor who received an intestinal transplant. The CDR3 DNA reads as TGTGCCAGCAGCCCAGAGGGAGCCACTAATGAAAAACTGTTTTTT. Translated: CASSPEGATNEKLFF.